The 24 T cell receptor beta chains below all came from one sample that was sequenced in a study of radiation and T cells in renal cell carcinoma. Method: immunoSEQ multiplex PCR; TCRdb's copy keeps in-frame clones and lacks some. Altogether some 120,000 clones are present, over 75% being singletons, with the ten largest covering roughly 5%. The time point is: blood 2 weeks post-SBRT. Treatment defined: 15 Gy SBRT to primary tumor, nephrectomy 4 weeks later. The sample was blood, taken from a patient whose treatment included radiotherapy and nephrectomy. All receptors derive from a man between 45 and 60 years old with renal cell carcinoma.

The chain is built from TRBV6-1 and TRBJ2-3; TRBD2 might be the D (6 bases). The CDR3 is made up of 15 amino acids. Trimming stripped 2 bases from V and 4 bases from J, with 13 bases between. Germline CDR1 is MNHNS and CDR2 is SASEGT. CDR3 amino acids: CASSERGSRADTQYF. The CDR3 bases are TGTGCCAGCAGTGAACGGGGGTCTAGGGCAGATACGCAGTATTTT.

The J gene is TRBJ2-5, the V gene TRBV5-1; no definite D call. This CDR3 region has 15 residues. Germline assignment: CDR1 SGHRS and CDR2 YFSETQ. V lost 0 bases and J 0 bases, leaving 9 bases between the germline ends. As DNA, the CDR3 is TGCGCCAGCAGCTTGGGGGTCAGATACCAAGAGACCCAGTACTTC. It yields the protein CASSLGVRYQETQYF.

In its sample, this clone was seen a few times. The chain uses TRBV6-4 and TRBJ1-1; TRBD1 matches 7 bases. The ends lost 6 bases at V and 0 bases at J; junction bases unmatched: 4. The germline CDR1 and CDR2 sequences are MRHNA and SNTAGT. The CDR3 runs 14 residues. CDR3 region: CASRADRVNTEAFF. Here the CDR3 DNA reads TGTGCCAGCAGAGCAGACAGGGTGAACACTGAAGCTTTCTTT.

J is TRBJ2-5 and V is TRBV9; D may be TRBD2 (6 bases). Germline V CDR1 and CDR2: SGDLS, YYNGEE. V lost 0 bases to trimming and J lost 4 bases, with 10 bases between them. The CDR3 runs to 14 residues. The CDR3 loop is CASSVGRGRETQYF. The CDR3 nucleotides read TGTGCCAGCAGCGTAGGGCGGGGCCGAGAGACCCAGTACTTC. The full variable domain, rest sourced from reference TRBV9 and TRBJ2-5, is DSGVTQTPKHLITATGQRVTLRCSPRSGDLSVYWYQQSLDQGLQFLIQYYNGEERAKGNILERFSAQQFPDLHSELNLSSLELGDSALYFCASSVGRGRETQYFGPGTRLLVL.

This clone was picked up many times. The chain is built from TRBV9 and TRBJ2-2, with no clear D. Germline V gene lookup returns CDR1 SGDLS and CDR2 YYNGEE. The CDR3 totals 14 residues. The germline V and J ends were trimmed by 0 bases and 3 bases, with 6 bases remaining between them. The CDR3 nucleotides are TGTGCCAGCAGCGTAGCTGTTCACACCGGGGAGCTGTTTTTT. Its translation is CASSVAVHTGELFF.

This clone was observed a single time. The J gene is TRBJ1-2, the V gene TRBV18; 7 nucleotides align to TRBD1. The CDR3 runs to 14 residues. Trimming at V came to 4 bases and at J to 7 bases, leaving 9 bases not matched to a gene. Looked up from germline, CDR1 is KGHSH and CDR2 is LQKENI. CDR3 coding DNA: TGTGCCAGCTCACTGTCTCGACAGGGTTCTGGCTACACCTTC. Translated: CASSLSRQGSGYTF.

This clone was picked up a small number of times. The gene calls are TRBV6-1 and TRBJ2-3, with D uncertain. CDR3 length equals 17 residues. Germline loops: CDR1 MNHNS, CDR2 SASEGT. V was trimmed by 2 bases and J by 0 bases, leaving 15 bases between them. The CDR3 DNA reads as TGTGCCAGCAGTGAACGAAACAGAGTCTTTAGCACAGATACGCAGTATTTT. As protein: CASSERNRVFSTDTQYF.

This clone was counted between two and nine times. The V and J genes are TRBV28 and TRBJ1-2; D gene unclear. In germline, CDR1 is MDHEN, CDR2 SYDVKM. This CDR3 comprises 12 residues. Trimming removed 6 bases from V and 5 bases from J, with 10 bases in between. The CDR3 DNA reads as TGTGCCAGCAGCCTCGGATCTTATGGCTACACCTTC. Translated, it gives CASSLGSYGYTF.

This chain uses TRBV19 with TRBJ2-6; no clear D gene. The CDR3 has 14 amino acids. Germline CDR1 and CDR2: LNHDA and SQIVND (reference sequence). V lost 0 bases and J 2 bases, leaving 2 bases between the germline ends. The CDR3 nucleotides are TGTGCCAGTAGTATAGACACTGGGGCCAACGTCCTGACTTTC. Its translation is CASSIDTGANVLTF. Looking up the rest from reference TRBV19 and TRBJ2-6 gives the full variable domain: DGGITQSPKYLFRKEGQNVTLSCEQNLNHDAMYWYRQDPGQGLRLIYYSQIVNDFQKGDIAEGYSVSREKKESFPLTVTSAQKNPTAFYLCASSIDTGANVLTFGAGSRLTVL.

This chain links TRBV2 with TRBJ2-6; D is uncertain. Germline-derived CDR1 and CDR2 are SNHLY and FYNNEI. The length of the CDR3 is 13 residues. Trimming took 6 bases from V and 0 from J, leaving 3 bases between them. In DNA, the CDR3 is TGTGCCAGCAGGGTCTCTGGGGCCAACGTCCTGACTTTC. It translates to CASRVSGANVLTF.

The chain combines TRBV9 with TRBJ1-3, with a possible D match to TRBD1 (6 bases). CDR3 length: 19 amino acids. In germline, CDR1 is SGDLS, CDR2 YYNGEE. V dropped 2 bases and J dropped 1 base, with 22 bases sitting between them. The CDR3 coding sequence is TGTGCCAGCAGCGTTACCGTTGATGGGGGCGCAGGGTCTGGAAACACCATATATTTT. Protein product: CASSVTVDGGAGSGNTIYF. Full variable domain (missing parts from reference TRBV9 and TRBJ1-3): DSGVTQTPKHLITATGQRVTLRCSPRSGDLSVYWYQQSLDQGLQFLIQYYNGEERAKGNILERFSAQQFPDLHSELNLSSLELGDSALYFCASSVTVDGGAGSGNTIYFGEGSWLTVV.

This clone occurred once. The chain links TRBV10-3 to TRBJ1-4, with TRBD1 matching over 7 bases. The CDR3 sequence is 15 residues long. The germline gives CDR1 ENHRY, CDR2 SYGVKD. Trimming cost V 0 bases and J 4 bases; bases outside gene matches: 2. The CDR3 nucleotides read TGTGCCATCAGTGAGTCGCGGGACAGTAATGAAAAACTGTTTTTT. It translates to CAISESRDSNEKLFF.

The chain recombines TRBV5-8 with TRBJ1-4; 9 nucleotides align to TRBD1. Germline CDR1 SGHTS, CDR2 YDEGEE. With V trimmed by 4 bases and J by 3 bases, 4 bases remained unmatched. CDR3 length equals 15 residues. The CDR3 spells CASSAGDRANEKLFF. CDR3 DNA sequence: TGTGCCAGCAGCGCGGGGGACAGGGCTAATGAAAAACTGTTTTTT. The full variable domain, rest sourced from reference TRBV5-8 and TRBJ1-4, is EAGVTQSPTHLIKTRGQQATLRCSPISGHTSVYWYQQALGLGLQFLLWYDEGEERNRGNFPPRFSGRQFPNYSSELNVNALELEDSALYLCASSAGDRANEKLFFGSGTQLSVL.

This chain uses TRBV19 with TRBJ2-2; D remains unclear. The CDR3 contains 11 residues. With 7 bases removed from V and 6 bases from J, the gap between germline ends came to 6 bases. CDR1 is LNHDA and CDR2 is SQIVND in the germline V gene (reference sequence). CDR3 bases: TGTGCCAGTAACTTCGCCGGGGAGCTGTTTTTT. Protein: CASNFAGELFF.

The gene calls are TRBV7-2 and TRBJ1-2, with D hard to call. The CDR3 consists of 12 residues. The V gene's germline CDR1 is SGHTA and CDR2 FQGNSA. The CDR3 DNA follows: TGTGCGACCGGCCGGGGAGTATGGGGCTACACCTTC. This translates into CATGRGVWGYTF.

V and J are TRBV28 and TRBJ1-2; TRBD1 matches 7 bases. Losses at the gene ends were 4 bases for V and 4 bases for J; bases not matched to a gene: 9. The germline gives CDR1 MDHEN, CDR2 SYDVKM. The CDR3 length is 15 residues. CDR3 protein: CASSSQGTYSYGYTF. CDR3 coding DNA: TGTGCCAGCAGTTCACAGGGGACATACTCCTATGGCTACACCTTC.

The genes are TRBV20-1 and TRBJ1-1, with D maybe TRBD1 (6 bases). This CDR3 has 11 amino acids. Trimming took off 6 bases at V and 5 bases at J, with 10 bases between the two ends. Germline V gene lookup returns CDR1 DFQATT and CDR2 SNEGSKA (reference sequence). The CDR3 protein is CSAEGETEAFF. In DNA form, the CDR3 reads TGCAGTGCGGAGGGGGAAACTGAAGCTTTCTTT.

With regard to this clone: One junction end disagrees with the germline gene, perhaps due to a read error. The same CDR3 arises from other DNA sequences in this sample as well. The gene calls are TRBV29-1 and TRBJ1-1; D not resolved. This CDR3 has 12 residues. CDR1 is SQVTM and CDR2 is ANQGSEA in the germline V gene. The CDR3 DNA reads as TGTAGCGATAAGAGGGAGAACACTGAAGCTTTCTTT. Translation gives CSDKRENTEAFF.

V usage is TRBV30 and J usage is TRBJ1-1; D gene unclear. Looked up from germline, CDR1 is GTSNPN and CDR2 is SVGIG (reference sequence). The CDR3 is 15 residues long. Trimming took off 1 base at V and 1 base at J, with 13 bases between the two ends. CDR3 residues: CAWSDWQRTNTEAFF. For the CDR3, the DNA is TGTGCCTGGAGTGATTGGCAAAGGACGAACACTGAAGCTTTCTTT.

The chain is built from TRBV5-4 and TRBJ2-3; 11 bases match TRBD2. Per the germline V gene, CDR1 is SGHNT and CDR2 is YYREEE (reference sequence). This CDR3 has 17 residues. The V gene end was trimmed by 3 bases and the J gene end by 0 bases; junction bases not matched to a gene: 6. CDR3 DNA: TGTGCCAGCAGCTCCCGGTTAGCGGGAGGGAGCACAGATACGCAGTATTTT. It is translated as CASSSRLAGGSTDTQYF.

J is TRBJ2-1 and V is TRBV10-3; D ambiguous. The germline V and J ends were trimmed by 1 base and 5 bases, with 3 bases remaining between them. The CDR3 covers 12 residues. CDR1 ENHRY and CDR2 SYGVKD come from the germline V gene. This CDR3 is CAISEWNNEQFF. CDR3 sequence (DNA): TGTGCCATCAGTGAGTGGAACAATGAGCAGTTCTTC.

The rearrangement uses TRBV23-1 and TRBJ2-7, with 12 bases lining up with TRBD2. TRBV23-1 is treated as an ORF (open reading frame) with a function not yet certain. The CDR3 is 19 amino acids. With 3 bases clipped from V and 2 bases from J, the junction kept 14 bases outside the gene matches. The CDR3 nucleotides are TGCGCCAGCAGTCACCCCCGAGGTTGGACTAGCGGGACTACCTACGAGCAGTACTTC. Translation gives CASSHPRGWTSGTTYEQYF.

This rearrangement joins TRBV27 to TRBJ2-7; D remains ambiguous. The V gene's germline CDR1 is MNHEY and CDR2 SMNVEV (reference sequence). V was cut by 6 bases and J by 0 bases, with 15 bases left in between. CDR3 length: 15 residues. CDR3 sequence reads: CASRTPGLHSYEQYF. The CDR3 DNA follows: TGTGCCAGCAGAACACCGGGCCTACACTCCTACGAGCAGTACTTC.

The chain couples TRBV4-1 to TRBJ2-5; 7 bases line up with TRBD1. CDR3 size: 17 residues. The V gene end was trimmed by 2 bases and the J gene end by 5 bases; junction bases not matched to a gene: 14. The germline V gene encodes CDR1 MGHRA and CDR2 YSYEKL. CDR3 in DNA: TGCGCCAGCAGCCAAATCCGGGGACAGCCACAGAAGGAGACCCAGTACTTC. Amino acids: CASSQIRGQPQKETQYF.